This note documents a single T cell receptor (beta chain) sequence. The same CDR3 is also encoded by other DNA sequences in this sample. This PCR relied on a set of 60 Vbeta primers and 13 Jbeta primers. Libraries were prepared by immunoSEQ multiplex PCR; TCRdb keeps only in-frame clonotypes and omits some of them. Of under 130,000 clones in the sample, approximately 16% were seen once. The source of the sample is a study of cytomegalovirus exposure and HLA in healthy donors. This clonotype originated in a female donor in good health and CMV-seronegative. Material: PBMCs.

The CDR3 DNA reads as TGTGCCAGCAGCCAAGATCTTCTAGCGACTAATGAAAAACTGTTTTTT. As protein: CASSQDLLATNEKLFF. The genes are TRBV4-2 and TRBJ1-4, with D unresolved. There are 16 residues in the CDR3. Germline-derived CDR1 and CDR2 are LGHNA and YNFKEQ. Trimming left V 0 bases short and J 2 bases short, with 10 bases between.